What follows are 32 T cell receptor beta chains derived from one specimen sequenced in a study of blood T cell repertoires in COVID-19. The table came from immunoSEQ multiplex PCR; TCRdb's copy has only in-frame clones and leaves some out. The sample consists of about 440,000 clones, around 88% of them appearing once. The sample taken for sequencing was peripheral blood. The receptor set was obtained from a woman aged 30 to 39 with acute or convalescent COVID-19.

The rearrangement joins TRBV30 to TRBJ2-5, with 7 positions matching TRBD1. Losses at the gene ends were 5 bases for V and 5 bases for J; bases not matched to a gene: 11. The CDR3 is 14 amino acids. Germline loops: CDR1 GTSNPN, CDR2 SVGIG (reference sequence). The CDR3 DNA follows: TGTGCCTGGGGAACCGGACAGGACGGGGAGACCCAGTACTTC. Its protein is CAWGTGQDGETQYF.

As DNA, the CDR3 is TGTGCCAGCAGCTTAGCGGGGCCCGGGACAGGGGACTACGAGCAGTACTTC. Translation: CASSLAGPGTGDYEQYF. The chain employs TRBV11-2 and TRBJ2-7; 10 positions match TRBD1. Germline loops: CDR1 SGHAT, CDR2 FQNNGV. After removal of 1 base from V and 3 bases from J, the junction contained 9 bases not matched to a gene. The CDR3 extends over 17 amino acids.

In DNA form, the CDR3 reads TGTGCCAGCAGTTACCTCTCATCACCTACTAACTATGGCTACACCTTC. Protein product: CASSYLSSPTNYGYTF. The genes are TRBV6-6 and TRBJ1-2; D is uncertain. Per the germline V gene, CDR1 is MNHNY and CDR2 is SVGAGI (reference sequence). The CDR3 sequence is 16 residues long. V gave up 2 bases and J gave up 0 bases, with 13 bases separating them.

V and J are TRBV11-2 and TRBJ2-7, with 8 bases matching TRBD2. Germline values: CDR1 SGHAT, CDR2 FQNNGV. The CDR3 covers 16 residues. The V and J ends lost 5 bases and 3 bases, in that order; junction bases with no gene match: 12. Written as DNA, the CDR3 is TGTGCCAGCAGCCCGGACGGACTAGCCGAATTCTACGAGCAGTACTTC. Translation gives CASSPDGLAEFYEQYF. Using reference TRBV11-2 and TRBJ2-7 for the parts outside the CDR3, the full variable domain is EAGVAQSPRYKIIEKRQSVAFWCNPISGHATLYWYQQILGQGPKLLIQFQNNGVVDDSQLPKDRFSAERLKGVDSTLKIQPAKLEDSAVYLCASSPDGLAEFYEQYFGPGTRLTVT.

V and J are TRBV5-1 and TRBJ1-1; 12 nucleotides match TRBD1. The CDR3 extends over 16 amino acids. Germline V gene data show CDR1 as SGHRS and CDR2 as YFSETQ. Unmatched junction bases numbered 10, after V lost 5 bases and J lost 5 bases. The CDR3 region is CASRRNPGQGATEAFF. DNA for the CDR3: TGCGCCAGCAGGAGGAATCCGGGACAGGGGGCTACTGAAGCTTTCTTT. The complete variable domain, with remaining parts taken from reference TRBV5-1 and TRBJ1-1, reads KAGVTQTPRYLIKTRGQQVTLSCSPISGHRSVSWYQQTPGQGLQFLFEYFSETQRNKGNFPGRFSGRQFSNSRSEMNVSTLELGDSALYLCASRRNPGQGATEAFFGQGTRLTVV.

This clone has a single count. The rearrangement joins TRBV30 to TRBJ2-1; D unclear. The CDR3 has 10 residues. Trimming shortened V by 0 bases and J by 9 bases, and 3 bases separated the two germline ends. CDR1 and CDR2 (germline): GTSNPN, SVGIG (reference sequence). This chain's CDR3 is CAWSVSEQFF. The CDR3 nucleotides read TGTGCCTGGAGTGTCTCTGAGCAGTTCTTC.

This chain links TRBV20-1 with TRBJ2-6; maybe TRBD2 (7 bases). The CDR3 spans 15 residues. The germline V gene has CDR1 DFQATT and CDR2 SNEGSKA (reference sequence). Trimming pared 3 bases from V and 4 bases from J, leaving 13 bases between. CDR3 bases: TGCAGTGCTAGTAGGGGGGGGCCCGGGGCCAACGTCCTGACTTTC. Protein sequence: CSASRGGPGANVLTF.

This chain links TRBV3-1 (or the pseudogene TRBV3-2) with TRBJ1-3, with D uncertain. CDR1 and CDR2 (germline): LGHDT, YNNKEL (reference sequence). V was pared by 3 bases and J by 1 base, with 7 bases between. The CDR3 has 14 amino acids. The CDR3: CASSHPGSGNTIYF. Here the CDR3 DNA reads TGTGCCAGCAGCCATCCCGGTTCTGGAAACACCATATATTTT.

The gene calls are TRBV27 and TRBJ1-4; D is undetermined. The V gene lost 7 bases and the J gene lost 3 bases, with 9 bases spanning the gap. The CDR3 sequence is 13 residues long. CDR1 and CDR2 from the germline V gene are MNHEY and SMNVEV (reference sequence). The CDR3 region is CASTRRSNEKLFF. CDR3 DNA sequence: TGTGCCAGCACGAGGCGGTCTAATGAAAAACTGTTTTTT. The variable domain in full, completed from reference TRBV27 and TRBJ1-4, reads EAQVTQNPRYLITVTGKKLTVTCSQNMNHEYMSWYRQDPGLGLRQIYYSMNVEVTDKGDVPEGYKVSRKEKRNFPLILESPSPNQTSLYFCASTRRSNEKLFFGSGTQLSVL.

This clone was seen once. CDR3 loop: CASSIVGQLQETQYF. CDR3 DNA sequence: TGTGCCAGTAGTATAGTGGGACAGCTGCAAGAGACCCAGTACTTC. The chain recombines TRBV19 with TRBJ2-5, with 7 bases matching TRBD1. This CDR3 region has 15 residues. V trimming: 1 base; J trimming: 2 bases; junction bases outside the gene matches: 4. Germline V gene sequence: CDR1 LNHDA, CDR2 SQIVND (reference sequence). Drawing the rest from reference TRBV19 and TRBJ2-5, the complete variable domain is DGGITQSPKYLFRKEGQNVTLSCEQNLNHDAMYWYRQDPGQGLRLIYYSQIVNDFQKGDIAEGYSVSREKKESFPLTVTSAQKNPTAFYLCASSIVGQLQETQYFGPGTRLLVL.

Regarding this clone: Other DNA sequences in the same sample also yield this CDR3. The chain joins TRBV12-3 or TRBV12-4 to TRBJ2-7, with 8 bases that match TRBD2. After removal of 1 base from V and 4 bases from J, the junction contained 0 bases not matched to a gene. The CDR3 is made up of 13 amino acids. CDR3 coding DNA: TGTGCCAGCAGTTTAGGCGGGGGGTACGAGCAGTACTTC. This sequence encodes CASSLGGGYEQYF.

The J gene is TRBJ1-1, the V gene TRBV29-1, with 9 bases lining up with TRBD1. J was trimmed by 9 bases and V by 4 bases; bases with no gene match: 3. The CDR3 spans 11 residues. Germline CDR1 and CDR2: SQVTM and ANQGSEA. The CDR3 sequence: CSVGGQGKAFF. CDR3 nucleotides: TGCAGCGTTGGCGGACAGGGGAAAGCTTTCTTT.

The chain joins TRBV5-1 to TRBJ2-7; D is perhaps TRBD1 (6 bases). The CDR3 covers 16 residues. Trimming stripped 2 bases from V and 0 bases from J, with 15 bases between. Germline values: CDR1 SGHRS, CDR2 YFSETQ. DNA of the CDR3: TGCGCCAGCAGCTTAGTTCCAGGGGATCTCTCCTACGAGCAGTACTTC. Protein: CASSLVPGDLSYEQYF.

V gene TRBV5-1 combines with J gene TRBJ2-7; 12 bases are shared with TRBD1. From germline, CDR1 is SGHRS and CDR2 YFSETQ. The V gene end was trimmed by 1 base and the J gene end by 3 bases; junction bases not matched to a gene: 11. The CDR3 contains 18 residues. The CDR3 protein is CASSLRPRGQGAFYEQYF. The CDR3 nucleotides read TGCGCCAGCAGCTTGCGGCCCCGGGGACAGGGGGCATTCTACGAGCAGTACTTC.

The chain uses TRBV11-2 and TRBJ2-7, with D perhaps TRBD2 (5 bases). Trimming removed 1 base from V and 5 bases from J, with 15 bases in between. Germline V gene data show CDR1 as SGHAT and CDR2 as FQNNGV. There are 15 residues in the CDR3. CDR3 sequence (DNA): TGTGCCAGCAGCTTAGGTCCGCTGAGGGTGGACGAGCAGTACTTC. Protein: CASSLGPLRVDEQYF.

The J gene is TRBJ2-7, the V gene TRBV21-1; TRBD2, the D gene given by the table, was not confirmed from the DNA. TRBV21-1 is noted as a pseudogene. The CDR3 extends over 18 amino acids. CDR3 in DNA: TGTGCCAGCAGCAAAGAAACATCTACTAGCGGGGTTACCTACGAGCAGTACTTC. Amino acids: CASSKETSTSGVTYEQYF.

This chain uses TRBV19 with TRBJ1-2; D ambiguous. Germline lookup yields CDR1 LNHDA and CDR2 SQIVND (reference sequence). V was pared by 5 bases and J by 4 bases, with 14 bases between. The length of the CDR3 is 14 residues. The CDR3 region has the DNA TGTGCCAGTAGTCCAGAGGGAGGACCCTATGGCTACACCTTC. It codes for CASSPEGGPYGYTF.

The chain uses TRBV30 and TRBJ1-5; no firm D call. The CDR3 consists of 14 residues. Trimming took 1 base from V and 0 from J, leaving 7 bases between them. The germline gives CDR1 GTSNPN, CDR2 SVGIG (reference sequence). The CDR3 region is CAWSAVNSNQPQHF. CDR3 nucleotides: TGTGCCTGGAGTGCGGTTAATAGCAATCAGCCCCAGCATTTT.

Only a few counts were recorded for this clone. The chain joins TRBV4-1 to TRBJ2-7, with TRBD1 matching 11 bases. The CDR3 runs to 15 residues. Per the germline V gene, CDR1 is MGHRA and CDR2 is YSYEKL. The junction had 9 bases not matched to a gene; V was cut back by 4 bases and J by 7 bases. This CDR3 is CASSPRTGGGLEQYF. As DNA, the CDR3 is TGCGCCAGCAGCCCCCGGACAGGGGGCGGTCTGGAGCAGTACTTC.

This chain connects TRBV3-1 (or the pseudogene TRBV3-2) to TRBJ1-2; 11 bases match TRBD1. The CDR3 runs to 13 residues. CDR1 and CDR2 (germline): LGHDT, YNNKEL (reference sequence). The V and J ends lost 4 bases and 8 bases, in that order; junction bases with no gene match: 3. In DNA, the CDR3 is TGTGCCAGCAGCCCGGGACAGGGGGAAGGCTACACCTTC. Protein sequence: CASSPGQGEGYTF.

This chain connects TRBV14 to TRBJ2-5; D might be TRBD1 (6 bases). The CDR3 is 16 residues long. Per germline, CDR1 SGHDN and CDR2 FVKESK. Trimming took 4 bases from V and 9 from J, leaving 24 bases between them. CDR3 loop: CASSPRGAGVTVAQYF. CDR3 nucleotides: TGTGCCAGCAGCCCCAGAGGGGCAGGGGTTACGGTGGCCCAGTACTTC. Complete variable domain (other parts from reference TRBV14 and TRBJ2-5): EAGVTQFPSHSVIEKGQTVTLRCDPISGHDNLYWYRRVMGKEIKFLLHFVKESKQDESGMPNNRFLAERTGGTYSTLKVQPAELEDSGVYFCASSPRGAGVTVAQYFGPGTRLLVL.

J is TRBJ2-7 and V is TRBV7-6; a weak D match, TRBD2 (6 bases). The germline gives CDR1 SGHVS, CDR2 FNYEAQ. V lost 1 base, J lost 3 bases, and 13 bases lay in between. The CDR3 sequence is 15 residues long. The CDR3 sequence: CASSLGREDLYEQYF. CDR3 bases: TGTGCCAGCAGCTTAGGCAGGGAGGACCTCTACGAGCAGTACTTC.

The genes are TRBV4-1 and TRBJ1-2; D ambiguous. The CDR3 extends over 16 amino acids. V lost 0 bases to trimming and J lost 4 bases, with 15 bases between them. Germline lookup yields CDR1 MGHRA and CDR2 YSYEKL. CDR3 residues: CASSQEPTMGVYGYTF. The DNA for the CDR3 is TGCGCCAGCAGCCAAGAACCGACAATGGGTGTCTATGGCTACACCTTC.

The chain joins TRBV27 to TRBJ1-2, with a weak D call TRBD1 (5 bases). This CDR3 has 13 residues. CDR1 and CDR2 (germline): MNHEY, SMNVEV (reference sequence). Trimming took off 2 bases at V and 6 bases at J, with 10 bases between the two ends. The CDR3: CASSLAGVHGYTF. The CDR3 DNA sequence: TGTGCCAGCAGTTTAGCGGGGGTTCATGGCTACACCTTC.

Written as DNA, the CDR3 is TGTGCCAGCAGTCCCCCTCAAACCTGGACAGGGAAAGCTTTCTTT. It is translated as CASSPPQTWTGKAFF. The chain uses TRBV28 and TRBJ1-1; 8 bases fit TRBD1. This CDR3 contains 15 residues. The ends lost 5 bases at V and 9 bases at J; junction bases unmatched: 14. Germline CDR1 MDHEN, CDR2 SYDVKM.

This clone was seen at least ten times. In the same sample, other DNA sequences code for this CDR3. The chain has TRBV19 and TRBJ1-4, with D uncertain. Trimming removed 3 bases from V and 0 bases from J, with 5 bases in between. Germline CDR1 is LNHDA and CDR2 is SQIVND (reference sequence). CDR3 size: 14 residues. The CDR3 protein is CASSITATNEKLFF. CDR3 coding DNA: TGTGCCAGTAGTATCACAGCAACTAATGAAAAACTGTTTTTT.

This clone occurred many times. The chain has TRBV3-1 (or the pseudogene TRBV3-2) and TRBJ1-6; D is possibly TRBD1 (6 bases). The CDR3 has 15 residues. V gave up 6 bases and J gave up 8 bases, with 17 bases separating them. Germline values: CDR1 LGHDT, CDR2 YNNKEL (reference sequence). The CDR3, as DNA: TGTGCCAGCAGATCCAGAGCAGGGGTGGATTCACCCCTCCACTTT. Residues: CASRSRAGVDSPLHF.

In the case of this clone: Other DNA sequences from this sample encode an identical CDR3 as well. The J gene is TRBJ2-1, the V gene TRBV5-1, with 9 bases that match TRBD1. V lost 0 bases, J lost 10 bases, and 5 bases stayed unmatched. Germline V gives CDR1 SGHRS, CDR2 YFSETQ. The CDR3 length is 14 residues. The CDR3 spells CASSLGTGVNEQFF. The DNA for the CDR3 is TGCGCCAGCAGCTTGGGGACAGGGGTCAACGAGCAGTTCTTC.

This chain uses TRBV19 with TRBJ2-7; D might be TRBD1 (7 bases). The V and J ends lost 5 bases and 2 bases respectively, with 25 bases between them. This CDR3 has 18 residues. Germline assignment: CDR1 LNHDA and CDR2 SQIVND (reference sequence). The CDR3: CASSPPEGAHARPYEQYF. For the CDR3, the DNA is TGTGCCAGTAGTCCCCCGGAGGGGGCCCATGCAAGACCCTACGAGCAGTACTTC.

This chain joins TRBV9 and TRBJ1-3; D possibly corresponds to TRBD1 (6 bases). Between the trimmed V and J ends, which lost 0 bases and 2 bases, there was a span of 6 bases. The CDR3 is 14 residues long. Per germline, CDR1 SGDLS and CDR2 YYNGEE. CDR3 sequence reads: CASSVDRAGNTIYF. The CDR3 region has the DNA TGTGCCAGCAGCGTAGACAGGGCTGGAAACACCATATATTTT. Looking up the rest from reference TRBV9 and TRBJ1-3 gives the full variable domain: DSGVTQTPKHLITATGQRVTLRCSPRSGDLSVYWYQQSLDQGLQFLIQYYNGEERAKGNILERFSAQQFPDLHSELNLSSLELGDSALYFCASSVDRAGNTIYFGEGSWLTVV.

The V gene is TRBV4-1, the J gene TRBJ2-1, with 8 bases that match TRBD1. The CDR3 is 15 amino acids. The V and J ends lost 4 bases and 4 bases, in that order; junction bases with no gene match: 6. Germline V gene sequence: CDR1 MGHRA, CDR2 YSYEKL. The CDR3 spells CASSPDRGSYNEQFF. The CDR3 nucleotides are TGCGCCAGCAGCCCAGACAGGGGTTCATACAATGAGCAGTTCTTC.

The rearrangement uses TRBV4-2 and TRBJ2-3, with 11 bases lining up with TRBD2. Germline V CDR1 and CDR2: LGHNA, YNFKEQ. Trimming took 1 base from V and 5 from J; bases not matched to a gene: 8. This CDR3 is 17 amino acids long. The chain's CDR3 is CASSQGLAGGSGDTQYF. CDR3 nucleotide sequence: TGTGCCAGCAGCCAAGGTCTAGCGGGGGGCTCCGGAGATACGCAGTATTTT.